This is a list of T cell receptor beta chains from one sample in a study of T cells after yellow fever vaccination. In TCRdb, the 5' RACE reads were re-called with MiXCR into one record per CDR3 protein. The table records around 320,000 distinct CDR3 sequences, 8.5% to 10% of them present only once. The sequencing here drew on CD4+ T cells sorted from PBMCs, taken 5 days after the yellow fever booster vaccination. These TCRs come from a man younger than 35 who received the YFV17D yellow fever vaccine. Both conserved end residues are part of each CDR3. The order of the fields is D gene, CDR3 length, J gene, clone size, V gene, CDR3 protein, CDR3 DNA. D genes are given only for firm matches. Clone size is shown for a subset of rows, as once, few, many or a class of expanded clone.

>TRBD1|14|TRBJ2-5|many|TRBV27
CASSLRTGQETQYF
TGTGCCAGCAGTTTGAGGACAGGCCAAGAGACCCAGTACTTC
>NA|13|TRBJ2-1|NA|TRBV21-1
CASSKPQGNEQFF
TGTGCCAGCAGCAAACCGCAGGGCAATGAGCAGTTCTTC
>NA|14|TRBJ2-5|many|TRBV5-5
CASSLGGWEETQYF
TGTGCCAGCAGCTTAGGAGGGTGGGAAGAGACCCAGTACTTC
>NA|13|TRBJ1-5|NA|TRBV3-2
CASSGRANQPQHF
TGTGCCAGCTCGGGACGTGCCAATCAGCCCCAGCATTTT
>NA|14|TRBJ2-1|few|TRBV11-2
CASSPRRQSNEQFF
TGTGCCAGCAGCCCTCGTCGACAGAGCAATGAGCAGTTCTTC
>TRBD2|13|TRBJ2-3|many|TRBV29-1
CSVRGGLSDTQYF
TGCAGCGTTCGGGGGGGGCTATCGGATACGCAGTATTTT
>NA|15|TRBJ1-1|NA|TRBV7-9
CASSPRTDMNTEAFF
TGTGCCAGCAGCCCTAGAACAGATATGAACACTGAAGCTTTCTTT
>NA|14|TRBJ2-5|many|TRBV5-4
CASSLQGAEETQYF
TGTGCCAGCAGCCTCCAGGGTGCGGAGGAGACCCAGTACTTC
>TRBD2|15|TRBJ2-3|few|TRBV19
CASRRLAGGPDTQYF
TGTGCCAGTAGGCGACTAGCGGGGGGCCCAGATACGCAGTATTTT
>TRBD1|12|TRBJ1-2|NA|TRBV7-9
CASGTAVYGYTF
TGTGCCAGTGGGACAGCGGTCTATGGCTACACCTTC
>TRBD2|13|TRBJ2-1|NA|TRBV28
CASASGSYNEQFF
TGTGCCAGCGCTAGCGGCTCCTACAATGAGCAGTTCTTC
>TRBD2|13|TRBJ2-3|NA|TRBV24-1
CATMSGGTDTQYF
TGTGCCACCATGAGCGGGGGCACAGATACGCAGTATTTT
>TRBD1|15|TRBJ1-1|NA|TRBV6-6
CASSKTTGGRTEAFF
TGTGCCAGCAGTAAGACGACAGGGGGCCGTACTGAAGCTTTCTTT
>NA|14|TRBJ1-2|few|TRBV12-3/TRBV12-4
CASSFGASWSGYTF
TGTGCCAGCAGTTTCGGCGCCTCATGGAGTGGCTACACCTTC
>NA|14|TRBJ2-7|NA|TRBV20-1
CSARDLSGANEQYF
TGCAGTGCTAGAGATTTATCAGGGGCTAACGAGCAGTACTTC
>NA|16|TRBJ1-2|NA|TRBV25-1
CASSDPLGGSHGGYTF
TGTGCCAGCAGTGACCCATTGGGAGGATCGCACGGCGGCTACACCTTC
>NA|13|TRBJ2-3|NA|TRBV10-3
CAARDLNTDTQYF
TGTGCCGCCCGGGACCTTAACACAGATACGCAGTATTTT
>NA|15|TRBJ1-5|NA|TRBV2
CASSEGIYSNQPQHF
TGTGCCAGCTCCGAGGGTATCTATAGCAATCAGCCCCAGCATTTT
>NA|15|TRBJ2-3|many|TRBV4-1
CASSQLVFGTDTQYF
TGCGCCAGCAGCCAATTAGTTTTTGGCACAGATACGCAGTATTTT
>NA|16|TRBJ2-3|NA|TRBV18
CASSPPGLAGADTQYF
TGTGCCAGCTCACCTCCAGGCCTTGCTGGTGCGGATACGCAGTATTTT
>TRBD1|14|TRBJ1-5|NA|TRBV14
CASSRTGWDQPQHF
TGTGCCAGCAGCAGGACAGGCTGGGATCAGCCCCAGCATTTT